This T cell receptor beta chain was sequenced in a study of T-cell reconstitution after alpha-beta-depleted transplantation in children. The TCRbeta library was prepared with unique molecular identifiers. Via MiXCR, TCRdb re-called the PCR reads, giving one row per CDR3 protein. The table lists nearly 350,000 distinct CDR3 sequences, 16% of them singletons. Findings and caveats of the study: There were some patients whose high TCRbeta diversity at day 60 came from surviving recipient T cells and thymic progenitors. Roughly two months post-transplant, alpha-beta T cells reportedly originated from several hundred graft clones that had expanded. Fresh T-cell production supplied most of the T-cell counts and diversity seen one year after transplant.

The germline V gene has CDR1 SGHNT and CDR2 YYREEE (reference sequence). The ends lost 3 bases at V and 3 bases at J; junction bases unmatched: 2. The CDR3 runs 16 residues. This clonotype showed up many times. Its antigen remains unidentified. The sequencing here drew on PBMCs, mostly from graft donor cells, taken 360 days after TCRalphabeta/CD19-depleted stem cell transplant. The V gene is TRBV5-4, the J gene TRBJ2-3; 15 positions match TRBD2. The receptor was isolated from a male patient aged 2 to 10 who had a stem cell transplant for acute lymphoblastic leukemia, so the T cells may come from the graft donor. CDR3 sequence reads: CASSWGLAGGTDTQYF. DNA of the CDR3: TGTGCCAGCAGCTGGGGACTAGCGGGAGGAACAGATACGCAGTATTTT.